A single sample is the source of the 13 T cell receptor beta chains below, sequenced in a study of shared clonotypes between healthy human individuals. TCRdb's copy holds only in-frame clones and misses some; the assay was immunoSEQ multiplex PCR. The sample holds roughly 2.4 million clones, approximately 95% seen once. Sequenced material: naive CD4+ T cells sorted from blood. Subset noted: CD45RA+ positively selected. These receptors were collected from a man aged 18 to 35 in good health.

The rearrangement joins TRBV7-8 to TRBJ2-5; 10 bases fit TRBD2. CDR3 length equals 15 residues. V gave up 4 bases and J gave up 1 base; unmatched junction bases: 3. The V gene's germline CDR1 is SGHVS and CDR2 FQNEAQ. In nucleotides, the CDR3 is TGTGCCAGCAGCTCCGGACTAGCGGTCCAAGAGACCCAGTACTTC. Amino acid sequence: CASSSGLAVQETQYF.

This rearrangement joins TRBV20-1 to TRBJ1-2, with a tentative D call TRBD1 (6 bases). V lost 8 bases and J lost 5, with 12 bases in between. CDR3 length: 11 amino acids. Germline V gene lookup returns CDR1 DFQATT and CDR2 SNEGSKA (reference sequence). Here the CDR3 reads CSSQGWYGYTF. CDR3 bases: TGCAGTTCGCAGGGGTGGTATGGCTACACCTTC.

The J gene is TRBJ2-1, the V gene TRBV5-1; no clear D. V shed 0 bases and J shed 5 bases, with 6 bases lying between them. In germline, CDR1 is SGHRS, CDR2 YFSETQ. The CDR3 has 13 amino acids. CDR3 DNA sequence: TGCGCCAGCAGCTTGGATATAAACAATGAGCAGTTCTTC. Its protein is CASSLDINNEQFF. The full variable domain, its missing parts supplied by reference TRBV5-1 and TRBJ2-1, is KAGVTQTPRYLIKTRGQQVTLSCSPISGHRSVSWYQQTPGQGLQFLFEYFSETQRNKGNFPGRFSGRQFSNSRSEMNVSTLELGDSALYLCASSLDINNEQFFGPGTRLTVL.

This clone was counted once. The gene calls are TRBV7-2 and TRBJ2-1; TRBD2 aligns across 7 bases. The CDR3 contains 15 residues. The germline V gene has CDR1 SGHTA and CDR2 FQGNSA. J lost 3 bases, V lost 6 bases, and 8 bases had no gene match. The CDR3 region is CASRSSGLIYNEQFF. CDR3 DNA: TGTGCCAGCAGGTCCTCGGGACTAATCTACAATGAGCAGTTCTTC.

Here the CDR3 DNA reads TGTGCCAGCAGTCCGTTGCCGTCTGTGTTCCGCTCACCCCTCCACTTT. It codes for CASSPLPSVFRSPLHF. The chain joins TRBV27 to TRBJ1-6, with D hard to call. The CDR3 has 16 amino acids. Germline lookup yields CDR1 MNHEY and CDR2 SMNVEV (reference sequence). Trimming cost V 5 bases and J 10 bases, with 21 bases left between them.

The J gene is TRBJ1-1, the V gene TRBV13, with D unclear. The germline V and J ends were trimmed by 0 bases and 0 bases, with 17 bases remaining between them. Germline CDR1 PRHDT, CDR2 FYEKMQ (reference sequence). The CDR3 has 18 residues. CDR3 sequence: CASSLGSMGRLVNTEAFF. In DNA form, the CDR3 reads TGTGCCAGCAGCTTAGGCTCGATGGGGAGACTCGTGAACACTGAAGCTTTCTTT.

The chain recombines TRBV5-1 with TRBJ2-7; D is uncertain. Trimming cost V 0 bases and J 0 bases, with 13 bases left between them. Germline CDR1 and CDR2: SGHRS and YFSETQ. The CDR3 is 16 amino acids. The CDR3 protein is CASSLAPADNSYEQYF. CDR3 sequence (DNA): TGCGCCAGCAGCTTGGCTCCGGCAGACAACTCCTACGAGCAGTACTTC.

The rearrangement uses TRBV7-8 and TRBJ1-1, with D possibly matching TRBD1 (6 bases). This CDR3 has 13 amino acids. Germline CDR1 SGHVS, CDR2 FQNEAQ. The ends were cut back, 5 bases at V and 5 bases at J, with 12 bases in the middle. The CDR3 nucleotides read TGTGCCAGCAGCCGGAGGGGGGGGACTGAAGCTTTCTTT. Translating it yields CASSRRGGTEAFF.

This clone appeared once. The sample holds other DNA sequences that translate to the same CDR3. CDR3: CASSLGERETQYF. The CDR3 nucleotides are TGTGCCAGCAGCTTAGGGGAGCGAGAGACCCAGTACTTC. The J gene is TRBJ2-5, the V gene TRBV11-2, with TRBD2 as a possible D gene (5 bases). The CDR3 has 13 amino acids. In germline, CDR1 is SGHAT, CDR2 FQNNGV. Deletions cut 1 base from V and 4 bases from J, with 7 bases between.

A word on this clone: This CDR3 is also generated by other DNA sequences in the sample. The chain carries TRBV5-1 and TRBJ1-1; no definite D call. The germline CDR1 and CDR2 sequences are SGHRS and YFSETQ. The CDR3 consists of 16 residues. V lost 0 bases, J lost 0 bases, and 12 bases lay in between. The CDR3 spells CASSLDPRPMNTEAFF. In nucleotides, the CDR3 is TGCGCCAGCAGCTTGGACCCCAGACCTATGAACACTGAAGCTTTCTTT.

The chain carries TRBV5-6 and TRBJ1-1; D is ambiguous. The length of the CDR3 is 16 residues. Trimming removed 4 bases from V and 0 bases from J, with 16 bases in between. Germline V gives CDR1 SGHDT, CDR2 YYEEEE. The CDR3 region is CASSPGLLGMNTEAFF. The DNA of the CDR3 is TGTGCCAGCAGCCCCGGACTGCTCGGCATGAACACTGAAGCTTTCTTT.

The J gene is TRBJ2-2, the V gene TRBV2; 7 bases line up with TRBD1. Germline-derived CDR1 and CDR2 are SNHLY and FYNNEI. This CDR3 region has 15 residues. The ends lost 6 bases at V and 2 bases at J; junction bases unmatched: 6. The CDR3 DNA follows: TGTGCCAGCAGCGGTAGACAGGGTAACACCGGGGAGCTGTTTTTT. It encodes CASSGRQGNTGELFF.

The V gene is TRBV5-1, the J gene TRBJ1-2; 7 nucleotides match TRBD1. Germline V gene lookup returns CDR1 SGHRS and CDR2 YFSETQ. The CDR3 is made up of 14 amino acids. Unmatched junction bases numbered 6, after V lost 0 bases and J lost 7 bases. Here the CDR3 reads CASSLATTGVGYTF. The DNA for the CDR3 is TGCGCCAGCAGCTTGGCCACTACAGGGGTTGGCTACACCTTC.